This paragraph covers one TCR beta chain sequence. Its target is unknown. In triplicate, each CD8+ T cell subset was sorted at 300,000 cells per replicate. A CD45RO-CCR7+CD27+CD95- phenotype identified naive CD8+ T cells. CDR3 length: 14 amino acids. Germline V gives CDR1 SEHNR, CDR2 FQNEAQ (reference sequence). The data were taken from a study of CXCR3-negative and CXCR3-positive naive CD8 T cells. Findings of the study overall: Compared with CXCR3-negative naive cells, CXCR3-positive naive cells showed more hydrophobic TRB CDR3s. TRB CDR3 properties served as the basis for inferring TCR strength, and surface CD5 was comparable between naive subsets.

Libraries of TRB cDNA were made by 5' RACE and carried UMIs. TCRdb re-called the 5' RACE reads; every CDR3 protein appears as one record, without DNA. The sample table includes some 130,000 distinct CDR3 sequences. This TCR derives from a human donor in good health. Some clones in this sample may be carry-over from other donors' samples. Sequenced: naive CXCR3+ CD8+ T cells from blood. The subset: CD45RO-CCR7+CD27+CD95- naive CD8+ T cells expressing CXCR3 (TNR3+). The rearrangement joins TRBV7-9 to TRBJ1-2. CDR3 sequence: CASSLPMDLTGYTF.